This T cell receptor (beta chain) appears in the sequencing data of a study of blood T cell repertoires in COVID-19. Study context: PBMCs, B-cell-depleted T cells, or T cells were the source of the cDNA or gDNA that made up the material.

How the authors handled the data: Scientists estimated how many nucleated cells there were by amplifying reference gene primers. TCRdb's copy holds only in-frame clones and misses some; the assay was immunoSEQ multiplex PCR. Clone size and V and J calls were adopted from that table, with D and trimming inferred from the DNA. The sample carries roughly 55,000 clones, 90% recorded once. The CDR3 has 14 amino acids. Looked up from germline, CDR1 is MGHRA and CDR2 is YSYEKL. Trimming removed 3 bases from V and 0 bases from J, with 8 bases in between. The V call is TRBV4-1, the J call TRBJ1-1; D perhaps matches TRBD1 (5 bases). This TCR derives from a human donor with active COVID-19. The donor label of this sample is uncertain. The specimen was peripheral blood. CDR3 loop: CASSHQGLNTEAFF. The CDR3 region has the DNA TGCGCCAGCAGCCACCAGGGCTTGAACACTGAAGCTTTCTTT.